This T cell receptor beta chain was identified in a study of vaccination and CD4 T cells after COVID-19. For the study at large: Two doses of either BNT162b2 or mRNA-1273 vaccine went to participants. The post-COVID samples were taken a median approximately 100 days after diagnosis, anywhere from 35 to 161.

Positive PCR results dated from March to December 2020, before the US Alpha, Beta and Delta variants. TCRdb used MiXCR to reprocess the PCR reads, holding one entry per CDR3 protein. The sample carries about 18,000 distinct CDR3 sequences, approximately 62% recorded once. V gave up 2 bases and J gave up 6 bases; unmatched junction bases: 11. There are 17 residues in the CDR3. Germline CDR1 reads DFQATT; CDR2 reads SNEGSKA (reference sequence). Specimen: CD4+ T cells from blood, collected after SARS-CoV-2 vaccination. This receptor was obtained from a human donor who had recovered from COVID-19. The rearrangement links TRBV20-1 to TRBJ2-3; TRBD2 matches at 13 bases. DNA of the CDR3: TGCAGTGCTAGAACTTTACGGACTAGCGGGAGATCCGATACGCAGTATTTT. This gives the protein CSARTLRTSGRSDTQYF.